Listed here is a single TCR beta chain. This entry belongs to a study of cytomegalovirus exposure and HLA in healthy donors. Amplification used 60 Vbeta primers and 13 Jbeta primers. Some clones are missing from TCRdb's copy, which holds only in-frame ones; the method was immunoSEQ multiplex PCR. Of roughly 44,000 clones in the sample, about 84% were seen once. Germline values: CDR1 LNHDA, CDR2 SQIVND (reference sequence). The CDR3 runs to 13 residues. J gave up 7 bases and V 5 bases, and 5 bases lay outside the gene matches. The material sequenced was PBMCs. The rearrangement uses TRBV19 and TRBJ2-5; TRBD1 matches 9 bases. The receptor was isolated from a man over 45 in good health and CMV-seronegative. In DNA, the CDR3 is TGTGCCAGTAGTGTGCGACAGGGGGGGACCCAGTACTTC. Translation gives CASSVRQGGTQYF.